These 3 T cell receptor beta chains originate from one sample sequenced in a study of blood T cells in healthy people across ages. A second roughly 6 to 11 cycle PCR used barcoded and J-beta primers. TCRdb ran MiXCR on the 5' RACE reads and lists one entry per CDR3 protein. The repertoire holds fewer than 700,000 distinct CDR3 sequences, with less than 45% as singletons. The sequencing input was blood. The receptors here all came from a man older than 75 in good health.

Concerning this clonotype: A much larger clone sits a single nucleotide away, making a read error possible. The chain uses TRBV6-1 and TRBJ2-7; possibly TRBD1 for D (5 bases). Trimming removed 4 bases at V and 6 bases at J, with 16 bases between. CDR1 and CDR2 from the germline V gene are MNHNS and SASEGT. This CDR3 has 14 amino acids. DNA of the CDR3: TGTGCCAGCAGTGTAGCACAGGCAGTAGCCGAGCAGTACTTC. This encodes CASSVAQAVAEQYF.

The chain joins TRBV4-3 to TRBJ2-1; the match to TRBD1 covers 7 bases. Germline-derived CDR1 and CDR2 are LGHNA and YSLEER. V was pared by 2 bases and J by 12 bases, with 16 bases of the junction left unmatched. The CDR3 has 16 amino acids. The CDR3 spells CASSQRPGQANDGQFF. The CDR3 DNA is TGCGCCAGCAGCCAAAGGCCAGGACAGGCCAACGATGGGCAGTTCTTC.

The chain uses TRBV12-5 and TRBJ1-2, with D hard to call. This CDR3 is built from 13 residues. The V end lost 0 bases, the J end lost 8 bases, and 10 bases lay between the germline ends. In germline, CDR1 is LGHNT, CDR2 FRNRAP. DNA of the CDR3: TGTGCTAGTGGTTTGGTAACGGGTGGCGGCTACACCTTC. As protein: CASGLVTGGGYTF. The full variable domain, its missing parts supplied by reference TRBV12-5 and TRBJ1-2, is DARVTQTPRHKVTEMGQEVTMRCQPILGHNTVFWYRQTMMQGLELLAYFRNRAPLDDSGMPKDRFSAEMPDATLATLKIQPSEPRDSAVYFCASGLVTGGGYTFGSGTRLTVV.